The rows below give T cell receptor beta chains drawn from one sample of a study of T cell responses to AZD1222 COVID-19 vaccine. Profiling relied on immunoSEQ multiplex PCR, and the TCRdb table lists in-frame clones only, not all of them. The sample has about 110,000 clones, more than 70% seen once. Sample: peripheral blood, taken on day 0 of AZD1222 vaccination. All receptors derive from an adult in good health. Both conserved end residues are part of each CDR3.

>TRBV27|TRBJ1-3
CATFAGNTIYF
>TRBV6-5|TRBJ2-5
CASSGGDLETQYF
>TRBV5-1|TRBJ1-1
CASSLRTGGLTEAFF
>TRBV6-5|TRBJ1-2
CASTKDIAGGGYTF
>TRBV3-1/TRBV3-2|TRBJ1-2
CASSLAVRSLDGYTF
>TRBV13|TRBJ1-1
CASSLISRSEAFF
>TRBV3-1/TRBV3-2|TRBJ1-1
CASSPKSGYTEAFF
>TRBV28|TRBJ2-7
CASNGYWDSPYEQYF
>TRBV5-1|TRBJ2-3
CASSLGSTDTQYF
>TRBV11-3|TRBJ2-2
CASSPTNTGELFF
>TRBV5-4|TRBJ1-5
CASSLDRRPNQPQHF
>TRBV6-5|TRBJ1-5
CASSYFGSGQPQHF
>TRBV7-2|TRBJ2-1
CASSSGLEPNEQFF
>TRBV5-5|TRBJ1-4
CASSLVGITNEKLFF
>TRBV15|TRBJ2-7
CAISRDRGMREQYF
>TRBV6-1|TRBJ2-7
CASSDDGRIYEQYF
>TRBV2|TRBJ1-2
CASKVRVDGYTF
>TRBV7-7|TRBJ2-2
CASSPMGGGAYTGELFF
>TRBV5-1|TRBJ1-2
CATSRAPGDGYTF
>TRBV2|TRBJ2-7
CASRRDNYEQYF
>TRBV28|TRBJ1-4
CASKGASNEKLFF
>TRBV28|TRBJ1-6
CASSPINGQGSSYNSPLHF
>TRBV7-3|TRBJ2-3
CASSLSGGTDTQYF
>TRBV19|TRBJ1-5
CASSIDRAGFNQPQHF
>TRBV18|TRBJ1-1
CASSPPGNMNTEAFF
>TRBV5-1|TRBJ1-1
CASTRSTGTQNTEAFF
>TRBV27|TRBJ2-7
CASSLSLQGAPYEQYF
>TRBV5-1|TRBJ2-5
CASRPPSGQPETQYF
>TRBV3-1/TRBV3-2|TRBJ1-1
CASSQSALKGWNTEAFF
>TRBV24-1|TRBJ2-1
CATSDPRADYNEQFF
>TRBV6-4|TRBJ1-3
CASRAPRLLNTIYF
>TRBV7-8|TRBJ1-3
CASSLLNSGNTIYF
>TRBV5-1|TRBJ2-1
CASSTIGGSNEQFF
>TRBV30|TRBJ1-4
CAWSPPTAAKLFF
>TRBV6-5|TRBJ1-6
CASTIGGGLNSPLHF
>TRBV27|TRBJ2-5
CASRSSSGGQFWSTETQYF
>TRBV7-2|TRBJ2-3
CASSPRRGYTQYF
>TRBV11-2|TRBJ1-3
CASSPRGPNTIYF
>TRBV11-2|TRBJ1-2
CASSFLTGTVGYGYTF